This T cell receptor beta chain comes out of a study of blood T cell repertoires in COVID-19. Study overall: Sources were T cells, B-cell-depleted T cells, or PBMCs; the material itself was cDNA or gDNA.

Assay: immunoSEQ multiplex PCR; the TCRdb copy retains only in-frame clones and omits some. The sample holds tens of thousands of clones; about four fifths are singletons and the top ten take 15%. CDR1 and CDR2 from the germline V gene are WSHSY and SAAADI. This CDR3 has 13 residues. V dropped 6 bases and J dropped 5 bases, with 10 bases sitting between them. The Seattle patients, enrolled during active infection, were followed longitudinally. The V and J genes are TRBV10-2 and TRBJ2-2; D call uncertain. The TCR was taken from a man aged 60 to 75 with COVID-19, enrolled during active disease. Sample: peripheral blood. The chain's CDR3 is CASRAHRTGELFF. The CDR3 nucleotides read TGCGCCAGCAGGGCCCATCGAACCGGGGAGCTGTTTTTT.